Below are 32 T cell receptor beta chains sequenced from a single sample in a study of human T cells and chemical hapten exposure. TCRdb ran MiXCR on the RACE reads and lists one entry per CDR3 protein. The table records approximately 370,000 distinct CDR3 sequences, 4.5% to 5.5% of them present only once. Time point denoted: pre-sensitization, week 0. Treatment noted: therapeutic diphenylcyclopropenone sensitization with weekly scalp DPC. Source: whole blood, taken in connection with sensitization to the hapten diphenylcyclopropenone (DPC). The receptors stem from a woman aged 18 to 35 with alopecia areata. Some clones in this sample may be carry-over from other donors' samples.

This clonotype was found a few times. V is TRBV5-1 and J is TRBJ2-5; 12 nucleotides align to TRBD1. The CDR3 contains 15 residues. Germline assignment: CDR1 SGHRS and CDR2 YFSETQ. V lost 4 bases and J lost 4; bases outside the gene matches: 5. CDR3 bases: TGCGCCAGCAGCAGGGGACAGGGGGCGCGAGAGACCCAGTACTTC. Amino acids: CASSRGQGARETQYF.

Many counts were recorded for this clonotype. The chain carries TRBV20-1 and TRBJ2-1; a possible D gene is TRBD2 (5 bases). The V gene's germline CDR1 is DFQATT and CDR2 SNEGSKA (reference sequence). The CDR3 contains 12 residues. V gave up 2 bases and J gave up 5 bases, with 7 bases separating them. CDR3 sequence reads: CSARWGDNEQFF. The CDR3 DNA sequence: TGCAGTGCTAGATGGGGAGACAATGAGCAGTTCTTC.

This clonotype was counted ten times or more. The rearrangement uses TRBV12-3 or TRBV12-4 and TRBJ2-3, with D perhaps matching TRBD1 (6 bases). Deletions cut 3 bases from V and 6 bases from J, with 13 bases between. The length of the CDR3 is 14 residues. In nucleotides, the CDR3 is TGTGCCAGCAGTTTTGGGGGCCAGGGGGATACGCAGTATTTT. Translation: CASSFGGQGDTQYF.

This clonotype was seen many times. The chain links TRBV11-1 to TRBJ2-7; 8 positions match TRBD1. J was trimmed by 7 bases and V by 5 bases; bases with no gene match: 19. Germline V CDR1 and CDR2: SGHAT, FQDESV (reference sequence). The CDR3 extends over 17 amino acids. The CDR3 spells CASSLTPGQAYSGEQYF. The CDR3 DNA is TGTGCCAGCAGCCTAACTCCGGGACAGGCTTATTCTGGGGAGCAGTACTTC.

V usage is TRBV7-2 and J usage is TRBJ2-3; TRBD1 might be the D (6 bases). The CDR3 is 14 amino acids. The V end was cut by 0 bases, the J end by 7 bases, with 11 bases between. Per germline, CDR1 SGHTA and CDR2 FQGNSA. Here the CDR3 DNA reads TGTGCCAGCAGCTTAGCGGGGGCAACCAATACGCAGTATTTT. Residues: CASSLAGATNTQYF.

This clonotype was found a few times. V is TRBV28 and J is TRBJ1-6; D unclear. CDR1 MDHEN and CDR2 SYDVKM come from the germline V gene. The CDR3 consists of 15 residues. The ends were cut back, 5 bases at V and 9 bases at J, with 17 bases in the middle. CDR3 DNA sequence: TGTGCCAGCAGTCCCTTCGTAACGGCGGGTTCACCCCTCCACTTT. Encoded protein: CASSPFVTAGSPLHF.

The CDR3 here is CASRKGAGNTIYF. Written as DNA, the CDR3 is TGTGCCAGCAGAAAGGGGGCGGGAAACACCATATATTTT. The rearrangement links TRBV6-5 to TRBJ1-3, with 7 bases matching TRBD1. With 6 bases clipped from V and 4 bases from J, the junction kept 3 bases outside the gene matches. Germline CDR1 reads MNHEY; CDR2 reads SVGAGI. The CDR3 is 13 amino acids.

Many counts were recorded for this clonotype. This sequence joins TRBV12-3 or TRBV12-4 and TRBJ2-3; D tentatively reads TRBD1 or TRBD2 (6 bases each). Trimming stripped 8 bases from V and 3 bases from J, with 18 bases between. The CDR3 is 15 amino acids. The CDR3 here is CASLRTAGETDTQYF. The CDR3 region has the DNA TGTGCCAGCCTCCGGACAGCGGGCGAGACAGATACGCAGTATTTT.

This clonotype came up many times. CDR3 protein: CASSLVGGTSYNEQFF. The CDR3, as DNA: TGTGCCAGCAGCTTAGTAGGAGGGACCTCCTACAATGAGCAGTTCTTC. This chain links TRBV7-2 with TRBJ2-1; D perhaps matches TRBD2 (6 bases). Per germline, CDR1 SGHTA and CDR2 FQGNSA. CDR3 size: 16 residues. Trimming took 1 base from V and 0 from J, leaving 10 bases between them.

At least ten counts were recorded for this clonotype. The V and J genes are TRBV15 and TRBJ2-1; perhaps D is TRBD1 or TRBD2 (5 bases each). The CDR3 is 13 residues long. Per germline, CDR1 LNHNV and CDR2 YYDKDF (reference sequence). The V gene lost 5 bases and the J gene lost 8 bases, with 13 bases spanning the gap. In DNA form, the CDR3 reads TGTGCCACCAGCCCTCGAGGGGATCATGAGCAGTTCTTC. It encodes CATSPRGDHEQFF. The entire variable domain, with the rest obtained from reference TRBV15 and TRBJ2-1, is as follows: DAMVIQNPRYQVTQFGKPVTLSCSQTLNHNVMYWYQQKSSQAPKLLFHYYDKDFNNEADTPDNFQSRRPNTSFCFLDIRSPGLGDTAMYLCATSPRGDHEQFFGPGTRLTVL.

This clonotype was seen only a few times. The CDR3 DNA reads TGTGCCAGCAGTATTTTGACAGGGAGCACTGAAGCTTTCTTT. Its translation is CASSILTGSTEAFF. The chain is built from TRBV2 and TRBJ1-1; 7 nucleotides align to TRBD1. The germline CDR1 and CDR2 sequences are SNHLY and FYNNEI. J was trimmed by 4 bases and V by 5 bases; bases with no gene match: 7. This CDR3 comprises 14 residues.

This clonotype was counted between two and nine times. The chain is built from TRBV12-3 or TRBV12-4 and TRBJ1-1, with 7 bases lining up with TRBD1. The V and J ends lost 3 bases and 0 bases, in that order; junction bases with no gene match: 1. This CDR3 has 14 residues. The CDR3 DNA is TGTGCCAGCAGTTTCAGGGGGGTGAACACTGAAGCTTTCTTT. It yields the protein CASSFRGVNTEAFF.

V usage is TRBV15 and J usage is TRBJ2-6; the D gene is possibly TRBD1 (6 bases). V dropped 0 bases and J dropped 0 bases, with 15 bases sitting between them. The CDR3 has 19 amino acids. Germline V lookup: CDR1 LNHNV, CDR2 YYDKDF (reference sequence). Here the CDR3 reads CATSRDRGTSFSGANVLTF. In DNA, the CDR3 is TGTGCCACCAGCAGAGATCGTGGGACATCTTTCTCTGGGGCCAACGTCCTGACTTTC.

This clonotype was recorded at least ten times. The V gene is TRBV5-5, the J gene TRBJ2-3; no clear D. V was cut by 4 bases and J by 2 bases, with 14 bases left in between. This CDR3 has 15 amino acids. The germline gives CDR1 SGHKS, CDR2 YYEKEE (reference sequence). The CDR3 region is CASSPRLLTTDTQYF. In DNA form, the CDR3 reads TGTGCCAGCAGCCCGCGACTGCTTACCACAGATACGCAGTATTTT. The full variable domain, its missing parts supplied by reference TRBV5-5 and TRBJ2-3, is DAGVTQSPTHLIKTRGQQVTLRCSPISGHKSVSWYQQVLGQGPQFIFQYYEKEERGRGNFPDRFSARQFPNYSSELNVNALLLGDSALYLCASSPRLLTTDTQYFGPGTRLTVL.

This clonotype has ten or more counts. This chain connects TRBV20-1 to TRBJ2-1; no clear D gene. Germline CDR1 is DFQATT and CDR2 is SNEGSKA (reference sequence). Trimming cost V 0 bases and J 0 bases, with 12 bases left between them. CDR3 size: 16 residues. The CDR3 sequence: CSARDKGAPSYNEQFF. CDR3 DNA sequence: TGCAGTGCTAGAGATAAAGGAGCGCCCTCCTACAATGAGCAGTTCTTC.

This clonotype has a count of ten or more. The genes are TRBV3-1 and TRBJ2-7; TRBD1 agrees at 7 bases. The CDR3 extends over 15 amino acids. With 3 bases clipped from V and 4 bases from J, the junction kept 9 bases outside the gene matches. CDR1 LGHDT and CDR2 YNNKEL come from the germline V gene (reference sequence). CDR3 sequence (DNA): TGTGCCAGCAGCCATTCCGACAGGGAGTATTACGAGCAGTACTTC. Protein product: CASSHSDREYYEQYF.

This clonotype was counted between two and nine times. The rearrangement joins TRBV18 to TRBJ2-3; perhaps TRBD1 as D (5 bases). Trimming took 8 bases from V and 0 from J, leaving 24 bases between them. Germline CDR1 and CDR2: KGHSH and LQKENI. The length of the CDR3 is 18 residues. The CDR3 is CASAQNFRASSSTDTQYF. The CDR3 DNA sequence: TGTGCCAGCGCACAAAACTTCAGGGCATCGTCTAGCACAGATACGCAGTATTTT.

This clonotype was observed a few times. V usage is TRBV10-3 and J usage is TRBJ2-7, with 7 bases identical to TRBD1. This CDR3 has 12 amino acids. Unmatched junction bases numbered 2, after V lost 3 bases and J lost 6 bases. The germline V gene encodes CDR1 ENHRY and CDR2 SYGVKD. CDR3 DNA: TGTGCCATCAGTGATACAGGGGTCGAGCAGTACTTC. Its protein product is CAISDTGVEQYF.

This clonotype was counted between two and nine times. This chain links TRBV20-1 with TRBJ2-7; 7 positions agree with TRBD1. The CDR3 consists of 14 residues. Trimming removed 3 bases from V and 4 bases from J; junction bases left unmatched: 9. CDR1 DFQATT and CDR2 SNEGSKA come from the germline V gene (reference sequence). The CDR3, as DNA: TGCAGTGCTAGTCCCACAGGGGTCCCATACGAGCAGTACTTC. Protein sequence: CSASPTGVPYEQYF.

V gene TRBV20-1 combines with J gene TRBJ1-1, with a possible D match to TRBD1 (5 bases). V lost 5 bases, J lost 5 bases, and 18 bases lay in between. Germline values: CDR1 DFQATT, CDR2 SNEGSKA (reference sequence). The CDR3 is 14 residues long. The CDR3 DNA follows: TGCAGTGCTCCCCCCAACGTGGCAGGGACTGAAGCTTTCTTT. The encoded protein is CSAPPNVAGTEAFF.

This sequence joins TRBV7-9 and TRBJ1-4; possibly TRBD1 for D (5 bases). Germline V lookup: CDR1 SEHNR, CDR2 FQNEAQ (reference sequence). The length of the CDR3 is 14 residues. V lost 3 bases, J lost 5 bases, and 10 bases lay in between. CDR3 amino acids: CASSLTARNEKLFF. CDR3 in DNA: TGTGCCAGCAGCTTGACAGCACGAAATGAAAAACTGTTTTTT.

The chain combines TRBV7-2 with TRBJ1-5; 10 bases align to TRBD1. Germline CDR1 is SGHTA and CDR2 is FQGNSA. V was clipped by 4 bases and J by 1 base; unmatched bases: 13. The CDR3 length is 19 residues. The CDR3 DNA reads TGTGCCAGCAGCTCCCCGGGACAGGGGAGCGCCTGGAGCAATCAGCCCCAGCATTTT. This gives the protein CASSSPGQGSAWSNQPQHF.

This clonotype was seen a handful of times. The chain has TRBV3-1 and TRBJ2-5; 8 nucleotides match TRBD1. V shed 1 base and J 1 base; nucleotides not matched to a gene: 2. CDR3 size: 15 residues. Germline V gene data show CDR1 as LGHDT and CDR2 as YNNKEL (reference sequence). The CDR3 here is CASSQGTGTQETQYF. CDR3 DNA sequence: TGTGCCAGCAGCCAAGGGACAGGGACCCAAGAGACCCAGTACTTC.

The chain uses TRBV9 and TRBJ2-3; D not certain. Per germline, CDR1 SGDLS and CDR2 YYNGEE. V was trimmed by 2 bases and J by 1 base, leaving 11 bases between them. This CDR3 contains 15 residues. The CDR3 DNA reads as TGTGCCAGCAGCGTTGGGATATCGGGCACAGATACGCAGTATTTT. This sequence encodes CASSVGISGTDTQYF.

The rearrangement joins TRBV6-5 to TRBJ2-5, with TRBD1 as a possible D gene (6 bases). Germline values: CDR1 MNHEY, CDR2 SVGAGI. Trimming pared 5 bases from V and 5 bases from J, leaving 15 bases between. This CDR3 contains 14 residues. CDR3 bases: TGTGCCAGCAGTAAGACAGGTCACCGGGAGACCCAGTACTTC. Translating it yields CASSKTGHRETQYF.

In its sample, this clonotype was seen a few times. J is TRBJ2-2 and V is TRBV5-4; D is unresolved. Germline V gives CDR1 SGHNT, CDR2 YYREEE (reference sequence). V lost 6 bases and J lost 1, with 4 bases in between. This CDR3 has 12 amino acids. CDR3 region: CASTRNTGELFF. The CDR3 nucleotides read TGTGCCAGCACCAGGAACACCGGGGAGCTGTTTTTT.

There are many counts of this clonotype. The V gene is TRBV28, the J gene TRBJ1-4; D remains ambiguous. Germline assignment: CDR1 MDHEN and CDR2 SYDVKM. The V gene lost 5 bases and the J gene lost 3 bases, with 10 bases spanning the gap. The CDR3 is 14 residues long. Written as DNA, the CDR3 is TGTGCCAGCAGTCGCGAAAGGGCTAATGAAAAACTGTTTTTT. Translation gives CASSRERANEKLFF. Full variable domain (remainder filled in from reference TRBV28 and TRBJ1-4): DVKVTQSSRYLVKRTGEKVFLECVQDMDHENMFWYRQDPGLGLRLIYFSYDVKMKEKGDIPEGYSVSREKKERFSLILESASTNQTSMYLCASSRERANEKLFFGSGTQLSVL.

This clonotype has only a few counts. J is TRBJ1-6 and V is TRBV7-9; D gene uncertain. The CDR3 covers 14 residues. Germline V gives CDR1 SEHNR, CDR2 FQNEAQ (reference sequence). Trimming removed 9 bases at V and 0 bases at J, with 9 bases between. CDR3 loop: CASNLDSYNSPLHF. CDR3 DNA sequence: TGTGCCAGTAATCTTGACTCCTATAATTCACCCCTCCACTTT.

This clonotype was found a few times. The CDR3 is CASSSPSGQGGSQPQHF. DNA of the CDR3: TGTGCCAGCAGTTCCCCTTCAGGGCAAGGAGGAAGTCAGCCCCAGCATTTT. The chain links TRBV6-6 to TRBJ1-5; perhaps TRBD1 as D (5 bases). Germline V CDR1 and CDR2: MNHNY, SVGAGI (reference sequence). Trimming took off 4 bases at V and 6 bases at J, with 22 bases between the two ends. The length of the CDR3 is 17 residues.

This clonotype has at least ten counts. The rearrangement uses TRBV3-1 and TRBJ2-1; D is perhaps TRBD1 or TRBD2 (5 bases each). The V gene lost 1 base and the J gene lost 8 bases, with 15 bases spanning the gap. CDR1 LGHDT and CDR2 YNNKEL come from the germline V gene (reference sequence). CDR3 length: 15 amino acids. The chain's CDR3 is CASSQAPNGADEQFF. The CDR3, as DNA: TGTGCCAGCAGCCAAGCCCCAAACGGGGCGGATGAGCAGTTCTTC.

The chain links TRBV27 to TRBJ1-6; D ambiguous. Germline V lookup: CDR1 MNHEY, CDR2 SMNVEV (reference sequence). Trimming removed 5 bases from V and 10 bases from J, with 15 bases in between. The CDR3 is made up of 14 amino acids. This chain's CDR3 is CASSPTGNPSPLHF. The CDR3 DNA reads TGTGCCAGCAGTCCCACCGGGAACCCGTCACCCCTCCACTTT.

This clonotype was found a few times. The chain couples TRBV15 to TRBJ1-4, with D tentatively TRBD1 (5 bases). V shed 2 bases and J shed 7 bases, with 11 bases lying between them. The V gene's germline CDR1 is LNHNV and CDR2 YYDKDF (reference sequence). The CDR3 totals 14 residues. CDR3 in DNA: TGTGCCACCAGCAGAATCAGGGAGGCTGAAAAACTGTTTTTT. Protein product: CATSRIREAEKLFF.